This T cell receptor beta chain was sequenced in a study of T-cell reconstitution after alpha-beta-depleted transplantation in children. Study-wide points: Several hundred graft clones that had expanded were reportedly the source of alpha-beta T cells about two months after transplant. One year post-transplant, T-cell counts and diversity were largely derived from T cells produced anew.

A TCRbeta library incorporating unique molecular identifiers was prepared. Via MiXCR, TCRdb re-called the PCR reads, giving one row per CDR3 protein. The table has about 980,000 distinct CDR3 sequences, around 30% seen once. This clonotype turned up a few times. No antigen is known for it. Germline V CDR1 and CDR2: SGHVS, FQNEAQ. V was clipped by 2 bases and J by 8 bases; unmatched bases: 2. The CDR3 spans 13 residues. This TCR was recovered from a boy under two years old who had a stem cell transplant for SCID, so the T cells may come from the graft donor. The source was PBMCs, mostly from graft donor cells, collected 360 days after TCRalphabeta/CD19-depleted stem cell transplant. V and J are TRBV7-8 and TRBJ2-4, with 8 bases that match TRBD2. The CDR3 protein is CASSLSGGDIQYF. The CDR3 DNA reads TGTGCCAGCAGCTTATCGGGGGGGGACATTCAGTACTTC.